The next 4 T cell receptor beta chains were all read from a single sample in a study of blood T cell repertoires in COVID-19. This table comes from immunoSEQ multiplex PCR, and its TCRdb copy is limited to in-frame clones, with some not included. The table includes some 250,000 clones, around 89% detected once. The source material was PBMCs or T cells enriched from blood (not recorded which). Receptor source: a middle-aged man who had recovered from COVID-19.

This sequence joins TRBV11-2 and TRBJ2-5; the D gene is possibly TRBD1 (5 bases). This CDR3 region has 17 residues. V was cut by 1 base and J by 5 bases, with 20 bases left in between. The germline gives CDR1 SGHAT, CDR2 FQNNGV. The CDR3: CASSLVTWPGQGETQYF. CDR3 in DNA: TGTGCCAGCAGCTTAGTGACCTGGCCAGGGCAAGGGGAGACCCAGTACTTC.

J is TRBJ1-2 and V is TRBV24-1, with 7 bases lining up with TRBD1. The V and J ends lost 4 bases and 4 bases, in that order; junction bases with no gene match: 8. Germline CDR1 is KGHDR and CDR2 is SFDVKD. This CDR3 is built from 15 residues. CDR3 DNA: TGTGCCACCAGTGACGGACAGGCCGGGTTCTATGGCTACACCTTC. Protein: CATSDGQAGFYGYTF.

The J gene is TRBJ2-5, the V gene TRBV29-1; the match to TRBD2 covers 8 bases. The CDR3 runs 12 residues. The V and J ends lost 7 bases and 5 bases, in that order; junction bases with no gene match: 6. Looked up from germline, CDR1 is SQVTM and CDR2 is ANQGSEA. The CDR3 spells CSGLAGLETQYF. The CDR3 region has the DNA TGCAGCGGCTTAGCGGGACTGGAGACCCAGTACTTC.

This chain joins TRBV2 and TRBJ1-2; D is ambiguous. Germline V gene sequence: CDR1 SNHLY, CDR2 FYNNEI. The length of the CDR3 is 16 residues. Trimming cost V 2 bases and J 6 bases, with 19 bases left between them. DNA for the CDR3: TGTGCCAGCAGTGAATCCGGGAGGCAGGATAGACATGGCTACACCTTC. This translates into CASSESGRQDRHGYTF. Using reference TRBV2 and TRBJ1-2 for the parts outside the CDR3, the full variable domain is EPEVTQTPSHQVTQMGQEVILRCVPISNHLYFYWYRQILGQKVEFLVSFYNNEISEKSEIFDDQFSVERPDGSNFTLKIRSTKLEDSAMYFCASSESGRQDRHGYTFGSGTRLTVV.